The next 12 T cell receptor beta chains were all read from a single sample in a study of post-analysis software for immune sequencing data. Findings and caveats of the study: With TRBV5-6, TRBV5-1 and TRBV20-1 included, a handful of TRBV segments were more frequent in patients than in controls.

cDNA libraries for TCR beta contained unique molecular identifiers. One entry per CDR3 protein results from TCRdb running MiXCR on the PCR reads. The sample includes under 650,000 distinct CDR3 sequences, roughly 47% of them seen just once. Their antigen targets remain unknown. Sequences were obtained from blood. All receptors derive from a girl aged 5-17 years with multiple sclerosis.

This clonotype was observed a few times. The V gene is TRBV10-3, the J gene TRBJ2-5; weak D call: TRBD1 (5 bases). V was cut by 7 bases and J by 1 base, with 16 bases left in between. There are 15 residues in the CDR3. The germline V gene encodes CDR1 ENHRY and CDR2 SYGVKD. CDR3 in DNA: TGTGCCATCAAGCAGGGCGGTCGCCTCCAAGAGACCCAGTACTTC. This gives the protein CAIKQGGRLQETQYF.

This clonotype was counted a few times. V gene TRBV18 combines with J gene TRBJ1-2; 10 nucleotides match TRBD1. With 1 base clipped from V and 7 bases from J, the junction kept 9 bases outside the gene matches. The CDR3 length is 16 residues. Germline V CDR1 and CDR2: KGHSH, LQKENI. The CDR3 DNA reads TGTGCCAGCTCACCACAAGCCGGGACAGGGGTCGGTGGCTACACCTTC. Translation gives CASSPQAGTGVGGYTF.

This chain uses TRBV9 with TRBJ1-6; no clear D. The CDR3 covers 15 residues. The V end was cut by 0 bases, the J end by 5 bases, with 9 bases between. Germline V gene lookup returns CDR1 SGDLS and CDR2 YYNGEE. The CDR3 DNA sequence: TGTGCCAGCAGCGTAGATCAAGGGAATAATTCACCCCTCCACTTT. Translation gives CASSVDQGNNSPLHF.

The CDR3 loop reads CASSSGMAGNDSPEAFF. The CDR3 nucleotides are TGTGCCAGCAGTTCCGGTATGGCAGGGAATGATAGTCCTGAAGCTTTCTTT. The chain employs TRBV27 and TRBJ1-1, with D perhaps TRBD1 (5 bases). The V end was cut by 4 bases, the J end by 6 bases, with 24 bases between. The length of the CDR3 is 17 residues. CDR1 MNHEY and CDR2 SMNVEV come from the germline V gene (reference sequence).

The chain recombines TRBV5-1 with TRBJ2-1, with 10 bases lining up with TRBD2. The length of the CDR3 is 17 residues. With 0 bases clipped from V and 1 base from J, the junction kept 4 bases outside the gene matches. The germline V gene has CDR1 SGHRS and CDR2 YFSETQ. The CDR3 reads CASSLGASGRSYNEQFF. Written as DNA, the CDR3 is TGCGCCAGCAGCTTGGGTGCTAGCGGGAGATCCTACAATGAGCAGTTCTTC.

CDR3 protein: CASSLRETQFF. Written as DNA, the CDR3 is TGTGCCAGCAGCTTAAGAGAGACCCAGTTCTTC. This rearrangement joins TRBV5-6 to TRBJ2-5, with D unclear. The J call may be in error: the DNA end matches TRBJ2-1 better. The CDR3 runs to 11 residues. Germline CDR1 SGHDT, CDR2 YYEEEE.

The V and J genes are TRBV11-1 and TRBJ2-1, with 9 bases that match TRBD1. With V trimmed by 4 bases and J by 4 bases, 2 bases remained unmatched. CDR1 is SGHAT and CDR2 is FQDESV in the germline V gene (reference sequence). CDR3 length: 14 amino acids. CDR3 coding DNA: TGTGCCAGCAGCTGGGGACAGGGTTACAATGAGCAGTTCTTC. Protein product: CASSWGQGYNEQFF.

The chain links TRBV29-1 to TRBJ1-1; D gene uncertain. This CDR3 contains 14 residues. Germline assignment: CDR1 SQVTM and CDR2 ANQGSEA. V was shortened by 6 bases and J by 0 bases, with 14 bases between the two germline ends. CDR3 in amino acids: CSVRTGTMNTEAFF. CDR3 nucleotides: TGCAGCGTCCGGACGGGTACTATGAACACTGAAGCTTTCTTT.

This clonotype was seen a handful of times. The CDR3 region has the DNA TGCAGTGCTGGGGGGGCCCGACAAGAGACCCAGTACTTC. As protein: CSAGGARQETQYF. V gene TRBV20-1 combines with J gene TRBJ2-5, with D possibly matching TRBD2 (7 bases). The V and J ends lost 5 bases and 2 bases respectively, with 12 bases between them. This CDR3 contains 13 residues. Germline V CDR1 and CDR2: DFQATT, SNEGSKA (reference sequence).

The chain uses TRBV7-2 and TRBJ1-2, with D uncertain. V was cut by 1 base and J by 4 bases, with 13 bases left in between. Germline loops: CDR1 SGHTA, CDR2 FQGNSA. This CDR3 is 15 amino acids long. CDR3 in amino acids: CASSLDVSGPYGYTF. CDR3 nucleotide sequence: TGTGCCAGCAGCTTAGATGTTTCGGGTCCCTATGGCTACACCTTC.

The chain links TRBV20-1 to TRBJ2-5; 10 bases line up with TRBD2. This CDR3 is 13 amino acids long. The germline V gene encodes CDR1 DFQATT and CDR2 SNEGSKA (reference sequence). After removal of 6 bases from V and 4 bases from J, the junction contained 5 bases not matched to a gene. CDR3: CSADLAGAETQYF. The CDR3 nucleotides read TGCAGTGCCGATCTAGCGGGAGCAGAGACCCAGTACTTC.

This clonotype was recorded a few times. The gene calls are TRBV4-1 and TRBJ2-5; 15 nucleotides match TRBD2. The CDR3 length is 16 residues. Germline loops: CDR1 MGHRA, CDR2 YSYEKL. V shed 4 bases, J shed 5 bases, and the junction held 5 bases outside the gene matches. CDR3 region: CASSLGTSGGPETQYF. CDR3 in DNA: TGCGCCAGCAGCCTTGGGACTAGCGGGGGGCCGGAGACCCAGTACTTC.